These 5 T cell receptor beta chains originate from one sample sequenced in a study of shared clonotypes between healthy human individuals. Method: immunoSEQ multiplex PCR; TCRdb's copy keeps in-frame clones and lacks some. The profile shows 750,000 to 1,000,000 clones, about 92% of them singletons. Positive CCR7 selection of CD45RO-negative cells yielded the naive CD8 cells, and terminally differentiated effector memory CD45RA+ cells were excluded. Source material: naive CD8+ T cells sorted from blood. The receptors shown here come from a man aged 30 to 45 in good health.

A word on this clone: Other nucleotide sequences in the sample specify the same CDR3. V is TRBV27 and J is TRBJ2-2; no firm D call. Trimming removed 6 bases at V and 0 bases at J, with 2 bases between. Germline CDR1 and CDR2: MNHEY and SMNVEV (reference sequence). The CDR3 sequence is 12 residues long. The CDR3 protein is CASRSNTGELFF. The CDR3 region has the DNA TGTGCCAGCAGGTCGAACACCGGGGAGCTGTTTTTT.

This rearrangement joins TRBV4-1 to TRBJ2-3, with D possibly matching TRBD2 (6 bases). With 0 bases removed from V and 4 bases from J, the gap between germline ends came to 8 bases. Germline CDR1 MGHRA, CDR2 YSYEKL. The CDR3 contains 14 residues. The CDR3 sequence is CASSQEDYADTQYF. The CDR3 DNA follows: TGCGCCAGCAGCCAAGAGGACTACGCAGATACGCAGTATTTT.

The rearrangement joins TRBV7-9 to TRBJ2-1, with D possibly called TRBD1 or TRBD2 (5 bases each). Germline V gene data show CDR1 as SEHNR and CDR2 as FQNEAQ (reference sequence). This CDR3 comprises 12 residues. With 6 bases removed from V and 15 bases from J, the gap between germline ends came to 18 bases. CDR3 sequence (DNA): TGTGCCAGCAGGTCCGGGGACCCACTCCCGTTCTTC. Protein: CASRSGDPLPFF.

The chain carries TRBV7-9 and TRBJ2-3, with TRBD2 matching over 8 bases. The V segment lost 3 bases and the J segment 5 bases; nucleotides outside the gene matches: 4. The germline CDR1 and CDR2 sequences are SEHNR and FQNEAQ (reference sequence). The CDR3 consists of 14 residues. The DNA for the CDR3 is TGTGCCAGCAGCTTGGTGCTAGCGGGAGATACGCAGTATTTT. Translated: CASSLVLAGDTQYF.

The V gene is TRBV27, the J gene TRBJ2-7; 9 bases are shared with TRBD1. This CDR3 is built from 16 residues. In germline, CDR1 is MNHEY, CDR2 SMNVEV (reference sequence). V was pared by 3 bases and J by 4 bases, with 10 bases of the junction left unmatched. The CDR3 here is CASSFLAGDRVYEQYF. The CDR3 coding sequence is TGTGCCAGCAGTTTTTTGGCCGGGGACAGGGTGTACGAGCAGTACTTC.